This TCR beta chain was found in a study of T cell changes during pregnancy in multiple sclerosis. The protocol was immunoSEQ multiplex PCR, while the TCRdb copy is restricted to in-frame clones and leaves out a portion. Here the sample spans tens of thousands of clones, roughly 86% being singletons. J lost 1 base, V lost 3 bases, and 7 bases had no gene match. CDR1 and CDR2 from the germline V gene are MNHEY and SMNVEV (reference sequence). The CDR3 is 16 amino acids. The sample in question was peripheral blood, obtained in the first trimester of pregnancy. This TCR was recovered from a female donor with multiple sclerosis, enrolled in a pregnancy study. The V call is TRBV27, the J call TRBJ2-3; 7 bases match TRBD2. The CDR3 is CASSFRGRGRTDTQYF. CDR3 in DNA: TGTGCCAGCAGTTTTCGGGGGAGGGGTCGCACAGATACGCAGTATTTT.